This TCR beta chain comes out of a study of T-cell reconstitution after alpha-beta-depleted transplantation in children. Notes on the study in general: About two months after transplant, alpha-beta T cells reportedly came from several hundred expanded graft clones. Recipient T cells and thymic progenitors that survived were the source of the high TCRbeta diversity seen at day 60 in some patients. At the one-year point after transplant, T-cell counts and TCRbeta diversity were found to come mostly from T cells that had been newly produced.

Unique molecular identifiers featured in how the TCRbeta library was prepared. TCRdb analysed the PCR reads with MiXCR anew, one entry per CDR3 protein. Here the sample spans approximately 170,000 distinct CDR3 sequences, around 10% being singletons. This clonotype was recorded at least ten times. As yet, its antigen is unknown. The CDR3 length is 16 residues. Germline CDR1 is SGHTA and CDR2 is FQGNSA. V lost 5 bases to trimming and J lost 0 bases, with 14 bases between them. The chain employs TRBV7-2 and TRBJ1-3, with D uncertain. This specimen consisted of PBMCs, obtained before TCRalphabeta/CD19-depleted stem cell transplant. This sequence originates from a boy aged 2 to 10 with acute myeloid leukemia, due to receive a stem cell transplant. The CDR3 loop reads CASSPVLLNSGNTIYF. In DNA, the CDR3 is TGTGCCAGCAGCCCCGTGCTCCTTAACTCTGGAAACACCATATATTTT.